The 29 T cell receptor beta chains in this list originate from one sample, sequenced in a study of T cells and Merkel cell carcinoma outcomes. Clones were sequenced by immunoSEQ multiplex PCR, and TCRdb holds only the in-frame ones, with some missing. The profile shows under 15,000 clones, nearly 97% of them singletons. Material: tumor tissue from Merkel cell carcinoma. Receptor source: a human donor with Merkel cell carcinoma.

J is TRBJ2-2 and V is TRBV18; D remains ambiguous. V lost 3 bases, J lost 4 bases, and 9 bases lay in between. Per germline, CDR1 KGHSH and CDR2 LQKENI. CDR3 length equals 14 residues. The CDR3 nucleotides are TGTGCCAGCTCACCGTCCTCGAGCACCGGGGAGCTGTTTTTT. It codes for CASSPSSSTGELFF.

The chain has TRBV4-1 and TRBJ2-7; a possible D gene is TRBD1 (6 bases). The CDR3 extends over 16 amino acids. From germline, CDR1 is MGHRA and CDR2 YSYEKL. The V and J ends lost 2 bases and 1 base respectively, with 15 bases between them. CDR3 bases: TGCGCCAGCAGCCAACCTACGCTAGGGGGTTCCTACGAGCAGTACTTC. As protein: CASSQPTLGGSYEQYF.

The rearrangement joins TRBV18 to TRBJ2-3; D is ambiguous. The CDR3 extends over 14 amino acids. V was clipped by 4 bases and J by 1 base, with 9 bases between them. The germline CDR1 and CDR2 sequences are KGHSH and LQKENI. The CDR3 DNA follows: TGTGCCAGCTCACTCGAATCCGGCACAGATACGCAGTATTTT. As protein: CASSLESGTDTQYF.

The chain recombines TRBV6-5 with TRBJ1-1; the D gene is possibly TRBD1 (6 bases). Per germline, CDR1 MNHEY and CDR2 SVGAGI. Trimming took off 4 bases at V and 7 bases at J, with 13 bases between the two ends. The length of the CDR3 is 13 residues. CDR3 loop: CASSSRGRIEAFF. CDR3 DNA sequence: TGTGCCAGCAGTTCTCGGGGGCGGATTGAAGCTTTCTTT.

The chain links TRBV18 to TRBJ2-5, with TRBD2 matching 7 bases. This CDR3 is built from 16 residues. Trimming cost V 2 bases and J 2 bases; bases outside gene matches: 8. The germline gives CDR1 KGHSH, CDR2 LQKENI. This CDR3 reads CASSPSKAGPQETQYF. In DNA form, the CDR3 reads TGTGCCAGCTCACCAAGTAAAGCGGGGCCACAAGAGACCCAGTACTTC.

V usage is TRBV6-1 and J usage is TRBJ2-3, with TRBD2 matching 10 bases. Germline V lookup: CDR1 MNHNS, CDR2 SASEGT. The CDR3 has 17 amino acids. Trimming cost V 2 bases and J 4 bases; bases outside gene matches: 9. In nucleotides, the CDR3 is TGTGCCAGCAGTGAATCGGCGTCTAGCGGGAGTGCAGATACGCAGTATTTT. Encoded protein: CASSESASSGSADTQYF.

The chain is built from TRBV4-2 and TRBJ2-4, with D uncertain. The V gene lost 0 bases and the J gene lost 0 bases, with 9 bases spanning the gap. The CDR3 length is 16 residues. Germline V CDR1 and CDR2: LGHNA, YNFKEQ. CDR3 nucleotide sequence: TGTGCCAGCAGCCAAGACCCATCCATAGCCAAAAACATTCAGTACTTC. Translation gives CASSQDPSIAKNIQYF.

V gene TRBV7-9 combines with J gene TRBJ2-1; maybe TRBD2 (5 bases). The germline CDR1 and CDR2 sequences are SEHNR and FQNEAQ (reference sequence). Trimming took off 5 bases at V and 10 bases at J, with 12 bases between the two ends. The CDR3 is 12 residues long. The CDR3 spells CASSQTDLEQFF. The CDR3 DNA reads TGTGCCAGCAGCCAGACGGACTTGGAGCAGTTCTTC.

The V gene is TRBV4-3, the J gene TRBJ2-7; D might be TRBD1 (5 bases). Germline assignment: CDR1 LGHNA and CDR2 YSLEER. The V gene lost 1 base and the J gene lost 7 bases, with 11 bases spanning the gap. The CDR3 is made up of 13 amino acids. In nucleotides, the CDR3 is TGCGCCAGCAGCCAAGCGGACACAAAGGAGCAGTACTTC. It yields the protein CASSQADTKEQYF.

This sequence joins TRBV20-1 and TRBJ2-7; the D is unclear. The germline V gene encodes CDR1 DFQATT and CDR2 SNEGSKA (reference sequence). Trimming removed 5 bases at V and 3 bases at J, with 8 bases between. This CDR3 comprises 11 residues. The CDR3 nucleotides read TGCAGTGCTGACAAGGGCTACGAGCAGTACTTC. Protein product: CSADKGYEQYF.

CDR3 sequence reads: CAISGGGEGTDTQYF. The CDR3 DNA is TGTGCCATCAGTGGCGGTGGGGAGGGCACAGATACGCAGTATTTT. The chain recombines TRBV10-3 with TRBJ2-3; possibly TRBD2 for D (6 bases). V lost 4 bases, J lost 1 base, and 12 bases lay in between. From germline, CDR1 is ENHRY and CDR2 SYGVKD. This CDR3 region has 15 residues.

The chain employs TRBV7-6 and TRBJ2-1; 9 positions match TRBD2. Germline V CDR1 and CDR2: SGHVS, FNYEAQ. J gave up 11 bases and V 1 base, and 6 bases lay outside the gene matches. This CDR3 contains 14 residues. The CDR3 bases are TGTGCCAGCAGCTTAGACGCTAGCGGGAAAAAGCAGTTCTTC. This sequence encodes CASSLDASGKKQFF.

This chain uses TRBV19 with TRBJ2-4, with TRBD2 matching 9 bases. V shed 3 bases and J 0 bases; nucleotides not matched to a gene: 9. The CDR3 covers 18 residues. Germline CDR1 and CDR2: LNHDA and SQIVND (reference sequence). The CDR3 loop is CASSMLAGSLQAKNIQYF. The CDR3 nucleotides are TGTGCCAGTAGTATGCTAGCGGGATCCTTACAAGCCAAAAACATTCAGTACTTC. Based on the CDR3 plus reference TRBV19 and TRBJ2-4, the full variable domain is DGGITQSPKYLFRKEGQNVTLSCEQNLNHDAMYWYRQDPGQGLRLIYYSQIVNDFQKGDIAEGYSVSREKKESFPLTVTSAQKNPTAFYLCASSMLAGSLQAKNIQYFGAGTRLSVL.

This chain links TRBV7-2 with TRBJ1-5; D call uncertain. V was pared by 1 base and J by 7 bases, with 14 bases between. The CDR3 runs 15 residues. Germline CDR1 and CDR2: SGHTA and FQGNSA. Here the CDR3 reads CASSLGDDSRQPQHF. The CDR3 nucleotides are TGTGCCAGCAGCTTAGGGGATGACTCCCGGCAGCCCCAGCATTTT.

V usage is TRBV6-4 and J usage is TRBJ2-2; weak D call: TRBD1 (6 bases). CDR1 MRHNA and CDR2 SNTAGT come from the germline V gene. V gave up 3 bases and J gave up 0 bases, with 8 bases separating them. CDR3 size: 15 residues. The CDR3 here is CASSERTANTGELFF. CDR3 nucleotide sequence: TGTGCCAGCAGTGAGCGGACAGCGAACACCGGGGAGCTGTTTTTT.

This clone has a single count. Germline is not matched at one junction end, which may reflect a read error. In DNA form, the CDR3 reads TGTGCCAACTCACCGGGACAGGGGTTTGGCTACACCTTC. It is translated as CANSPGQGFGYTF. The chain recombines TRBV18 with TRBJ1-2; 10 bases align to TRBD1. This CDR3 has 13 residues. CDR1 is KGHSH, CDR2 LQKENI, per germline.

The chain couples TRBV4-1 to TRBJ2-2, with D perhaps TRBD1 (5 bases). Trimming stripped 4 bases from V and 3 bases from J, with 12 bases between. The CDR3 length is 15 residues. Germline V gene data show CDR1 as MGHRA and CDR2 as YSYEKL. CDR3 residues: CASSRGHGDTGELFF. The CDR3 bases are TGCGCCAGCAGCCGCGGACACGGCGACACCGGGGAGCTGTTTTTT.

The rearrangement uses TRBV29-1 and TRBJ1-2, with TRBD1 as a possible D gene (5 bases). V was shortened by 1 base and J by 8 bases, with 11 bases between the two germline ends. Germline V gives CDR1 SQVTM, CDR2 ANQGSEA. This CDR3 region has 12 residues. CDR3 loop: CSVEGGAGGYTF. For the CDR3, the DNA is TGCAGCGTTGAAGGAGGGGCGGGGGGCTACACCTTC.

The CDR3 sequence is CASTNSGNTIYF. CDR3 bases: TGTGCCAGTACCAACTCTGGAAACACCATATATTTT. The V gene is TRBV4-2, the J gene TRBJ1-3; no firm D call. Germline V gene sequence: CDR1 LGHNA, CDR2 YNFKEQ. Trimming stripped 9 bases from V and 0 bases from J, with 6 bases between. This CDR3 comprises 12 residues.

This sequence joins TRBV5-1 and TRBJ2-3; 7 bases line up with TRBD1. Germline V gene lookup returns CDR1 SGHRS and CDR2 YFSETQ. J lost 2 bases, V lost 5 bases, and 5 bases had no gene match. The CDR3 is 14 amino acids. CDR3: CASSGGQITDTQYF. In nucleotides, the CDR3 is TGCGCCAGCAGTGGGGGACAGATCACAGATACGCAGTATTTT.

This rearrangement joins TRBV11-2 to TRBJ2-7; D is ambiguous. The CDR3 runs 11 residues. Deletions cut 4 bases from V and 2 bases from J, with 3 bases between. Germline CDR1 reads SGHAT; CDR2 reads FQNNGV. The CDR3 bases are TGTGCCAGCAGCTCACCCTACGAGCAGTACTTC. Translated: CASSSPYEQYF.

This sequence joins TRBV7-2 and TRBJ1-5, with D possibly TRBD1 on 6 matching bases. Looked up from germline, CDR1 is SGHTA and CDR2 is FQGNSA. V was trimmed by 3 bases and J by 5 bases, leaving 23 bases between them. The CDR3 extends over 18 amino acids. The CDR3 is CASSFKGSGRGLYQPQHF. The CDR3 bases are TGTGCCAGCAGCTTTAAAGGATCGGGGAGGGGGTTGTATCAGCCCCAGCATTTT.

The chain links TRBV5-1 to TRBJ2-3; 13 bases align to TRBD2. Germline V gene sequence: CDR1 SGHRS, CDR2 YFSETQ. The ends lost 3 bases at V and 3 bases at J; junction bases unmatched: 10. The CDR3 totals 18 residues. CDR3 amino acids: CASSSIPSLAGGTDTQYF. CDR3 coding DNA: TGCGCCAGCAGCTCAATACCCTCACTAGCGGGAGGGACAGATACGCAGTATTTT. Looking up the rest from reference TRBV5-1 and TRBJ2-3 gives the full variable domain: KAGVTQTPRYLIKTRGQQVTLSCSPISGHRSVSWYQQTPGQGLQFLFEYFSETQRNKGNFPGRFSGRQFSNSRSEMNVSTLELGDSALYLCASSSIPSLAGGTDTQYFGPGTRLTVL.

The J gene is TRBJ1-3, the V gene TRBV25-1; TRBD1 matches 7 bases. The germline CDR1 and CDR2 sequences are MGHDK and SYGVNS. V was clipped by 8 bases and J by 0 bases; unmatched bases: 7. The CDR3 runs 15 residues. CDR3 protein: CASSDRVGSGNTIYF. In DNA, the CDR3 is TGTGCCAGCTCAGACAGGGTTGGCTCTGGAAACACCATATATTTT.

The V and J genes are TRBV27 and TRBJ1-1; no clear D. The germline CDR1 and CDR2 sequences are MNHEY and SMNVEV (reference sequence). There are 16 residues in the CDR3. The V end lost 5 bases, the J end lost 4 bases, and 20 bases lay between the germline ends. CDR3 nucleotides: TGTGCCAGCAGTAAGCAGGTTATCATAAGTAGCACTGAAGCTTTCTTT. It yields the protein CASSKQVIISSTEAFF.

The chain is built from TRBV28 and TRBJ2-7; 13 bases fit TRBD2. Germline-derived CDR1 and CDR2 are MDHEN and SYDVKM. The V and J ends lost 6 bases and 2 bases, in that order; junction bases with no gene match: 4. This CDR3 has 15 residues. CDR3 DNA: TGTGCCAGCAGAACCGGGACTAGCGGGGCCTACGAGCAGTACTTC. Protein: CASRTGTSGAYEQYF. The entire variable domain, with the rest obtained from reference TRBV28 and TRBJ2-7, is as follows: DVKVTQSSRYLVKRTGEKVFLECVQDMDHENMFWYRQDPGLGLRLIYFSYDVKMKEKGDIPEGYSVSREKKERFSLILESASTNQTSMYLCASRTGTSGAYEQYFGPGTRLTVT.

The V gene is TRBV2, the J gene TRBJ1-2, with 8 bases lining up with TRBD1. With 6 bases clipped from V and 8 bases from J, the junction kept 5 bases outside the gene matches. The CDR3 is 12 residues long. Germline CDR1 is SNHLY and CDR2 is FYNNEI. The CDR3 is CASRPGGAGYTF. CDR3 DNA sequence: TGTGCCAGCAGACCAGGGGGCGCAGGCTACACCTTC.

The gene calls are TRBV11-1 and TRBJ2-3; 7 positions match TRBD1. The CDR3 loop spans 15 amino acids. Germline V gene lookup returns CDR1 SGHAT and CDR2 FQDESV (reference sequence). V was pared by 5 bases and J by 3 bases, with 8 bases of the junction left unmatched. CDR3 in amino acids: CASSPTGTETDTQYF. CDR3 DNA: TGTGCCAGCAGCCCTACCGGGACAGAAACAGATACGCAGTATTTT.

This clone has a single count. This CDR3 is CASSPGTEAWTQYF. The CDR3 nucleotides read TGCGCCAGCAGCCCCGGGACAGAGGCATGGACGCAGTATTTT. The chain recombines TRBV5-1 with TRBJ2-3; 7 nucleotides line up with TRBD1. The CDR3 covers 14 residues. After removal of 4 bases from V and 9 bases from J, the junction contained 11 bases not matched to a gene. Germline lookup yields CDR1 SGHRS and CDR2 YFSETQ.